A selection of T cell receptor beta chains follows, all from one sample in a study of T cells in Graves' hyperthyroidism and ophthalmopathy. TCRdb re-called the multiplex PCR reads with MiXCR, one entry per CDR3 protein. This table holds hundreds of thousands of distinct CDR3 sequences, 11% to 15% found once. The sequenced sample was blood. These receptors were taken from a woman in her twenties or thirties with Graves' hyperthyroidism that later progressed to Graves' ophthalmopathy. CDR3s include the opening cysteine and the closing phenylalanine or tryptophan. The D gene is left open where the match is weak. The size of a clone is reported for some rows only, either as once, few or many, or as a class for expanded clones.

J gene: TRBJ1-2
D gene: NA
clone size: many
V gene: TRBV19
CDR3 DNA: TGTGCCAGTAGTAGACCACAGGGAAGTTCTAACTATGGCTACACCTTC
CDR3 protein: CASSRPQGSSNYGYTF

J gene: TRBJ1-1
D gene: NA
clone size: many
V gene: TRBV7-2
CDR3 DNA: TGTGCCAGCAGCTTAGCGACAGCTAACACTGAAGCTTTCTTT
CDR3 protein: CASSLATANTEAFF

J gene: TRBJ2-7
D gene: TRBD2
clone size: many
V gene: TRBV6-1
CDR3 DNA: TGTGCCAGCAGGGTCCGACTAGCGGGAGACTACGAGCAGTACTTC
CDR3 protein: CASRVRLAGDYEQYF

J gene: TRBJ2-7
D gene: TRBD2
clone size: many
V gene: TRBV5-5
CDR3 DNA: TGTGCCAGCAGCTTGGCCGTCGGTAGCGGGAAGTACAAGCAGTACTTC
CDR3 protein: CASSLAVGSGKYKQYF

J gene: TRBJ1-4
D gene: TRBD1
clone size: many
V gene: TRBV20-1
CDR3 DNA: TGCAGTGCTAGGGGAGGACAGGCTAGTGGTGAAAAACTGTTTTTT
CDR3 protein: CSARGGQASGEKLFF

J gene: TRBJ2-5
D gene: NA
clone size: many
V gene: TRBV30
CDR3 DNA: TGTGCCTGGAGTTCGGGGTACCAAGAGACCCAGTACTTC
CDR3 protein: CAWSSGYQETQYF

J gene: TRBJ1-2
D gene: NA
clone size: many
V gene: TRBV7-9
CDR3 DNA: TGTGCCAGCAGCTACGTGGAGACTAACTATGGCTACACCTTC
CDR3 protein: CASSYVETNYGYTF

J gene: TRBJ1-1
D gene: TRBD1
clone size: many
V gene: TRBV2
CDR3 DNA: TGTGCCAGCATGGGGGACAGGGGCATCCGGACTGAAGCTTTCTTT
CDR3 protein: CASMGDRGIRTEAFF

J gene: TRBJ1-1
D gene: TRBD1
clone size: many
V gene: TRBV9
CDR3 DNA: TGTGCCAGCAGCGTAGGGGGGACAGGGGGCAGGGACACTGAAGCTTTCTTT
CDR3 protein: CASSVGGTGGRDTEAFF

J gene: TRBJ2-3
D gene: TRBD2
clone size: NA
V gene: TRBV12-3/TRBV12-4
CDR3 DNA: TGTGCCACCACCCGGCTAGCGGGCACAGATACGCAGTATTTT
CDR3 protein: CATTRLAGTDTQYF

J gene: TRBJ1-2
D gene: NA
clone size: NA
V gene: TRBV29-1
CDR3 DNA: TGCAGCGTTGAGGGTCCAGCTAACTATGGCTACACCTTC
CDR3 protein: CSVEGPANYGYTF

J gene: TRBJ2-5
D gene: TRBD2
clone size: many
V gene: TRBV4-2
CDR3 DNA: TGTGCCAGCAGCCAAGGAGCGGGAGATTTGGAGACCCAGTACTTC
CDR3 protein: CASSQGAGDLETQYF

J gene: TRBJ2-5
D gene: NA
clone size: NA
V gene: TRBV20-1
CDR3 DNA: TGCAGTGCTGGAAGGACGCAACAAGAGACCCAGTACTTC
CDR3 protein: CSAGRTQQETQYF

J gene: TRBJ2-2
D gene: NA
clone size: NA
V gene: TRBV5-1
CDR3 DNA: TGCGCCAGCAGCCCGGGGGGCACAGGGGACACCGGGGAGCTGTTTTTT
CDR3 protein: CASSPGGTGDTGELFF

J gene: TRBJ1-2
D gene: NA
clone size: NA
V gene: TRBV27
CDR3 DNA: TGTGCCAGCAAGCGAACAGGGCCCCCCTATGGCTACACCTTC
CDR3 protein: CASKRTGPPYGYTF

J gene: TRBJ2-3
D gene: TRBD2
clone size: NA
V gene: TRBV4-2
CDR3 DNA: TGTGCCAGCAGCCAAGAGACTAGCGGGAACACAGATACGCAGTATTTT
CDR3 protein: CASSQETSGNTDTQYF

J gene: TRBJ2-6
D gene: NA
clone size: NA
V gene: TRBV29-1
CDR3 DNA: TGCAGCGTTGAAAGAGTTGGGGCCAACGTCCTGACTTTC
CDR3 protein: CSVERVGANVLTF

J gene: TRBJ1-3
D gene: NA
clone size: many
V gene: TRBV12-3/TRBV12-4
CDR3 DNA: TGTGCCGCACGGCGTTACGCTGGAAACACCATATATTTT
CDR3 protein: CAARRYAGNTIYF

J gene: TRBJ2-7
D gene: NA
clone size: many
V gene: TRBV28
CDR3 DNA: TGTGCCAGCGCATCGGGCGGTTACGCCTACGAGCAGTACTTC
CDR3 protein: CASASGGYAYEQYF

J gene: TRBJ2-7
D gene: NA
clone size: few
V gene: TRBV6-5
CDR3 DNA: TGTGCCAGCAGTTACTCGGGGGGAGAGTCCTACGAGCAGTACTTC
CDR3 protein: CASSYSGGESYEQYF

J gene: TRBJ2-7
D gene: NA
clone size: many
V gene: TRBV28
CDR3 DNA: TGTGCCAGCAGACTGAGTTTGGAGAACGAGCAGTACTTC
CDR3 protein: CASRLSLENEQYF